These 32 T cell receptor beta chains came from one sample sequenced in a study of OX40 agonist ivuxolimab in advanced cancers. Sequenced by immunoSEQ multiplex PCR; TCRdb stores in-frame clones only, minus some. The repertoire holds 65,000 to 95,000 clones, with around nine tenths as singletons. The sequencing here drew on CD4+ or CD8+ T cells sorted from blood, taken in a trial of the OX40 agonist ivuxolimab. The receptors were sampled from an adult with an advanced solid tumor such as melanoma, head and neck, liver or kidney cancer.

This clone was observed a few times. V and J are TRBV28 and TRBJ1-2; 8 bases align to TRBD1. Germline CDR1 MDHEN, CDR2 SYDVKM. J was trimmed by 2 bases and V by 6 bases; bases with no gene match: 2. The CDR3 covers 13 residues. In nucleotides, the CDR3 is TGTGCCAGCAGGCGACAGGGGAACTATGGCTACACCTTC. Translated: CASRRQGNYGYTF.

The chain has TRBV30 and TRBJ1-1, with 7 bases matching TRBD1. Trimming cost V 2 bases and J 11 bases; bases outside gene matches: 5. Germline values: CDR1 GTSNPN, CDR2 SVGIG (reference sequence). This CDR3 comprises 11 residues. CDR3 region: CAWSTGTAAFF. CDR3 DNA: TGTGCCTGGAGTACTGGGACAGCTGCTTTCTTT.

The chain couples TRBV4-2 to TRBJ2-3, with D possibly TRBD2 on 7 matching bases. V was shortened by 4 bases and J by 4 bases, with 15 bases between the two germline ends. The germline V gene has CDR1 LGHNA and CDR2 YNFKEQ. The CDR3 totals 15 residues. The CDR3, as DNA: TGTGCCAGCAGCCCGAGGGGGGGCTTGTCAGATACGCAGTATTTT. It translates to CASSPRGGLSDTQYF.

DNA for the CDR3: TGTGCCAGCAGCGTAGGGGCTAGCGGGGTCTACGAGCAGTACTTC. Translation gives CASSVGASGVYEQYF. The chain recombines TRBV9 with TRBJ2-7, with 9 bases aligning to TRBD2. This CDR3 contains 15 residues. V shed 0 bases and J 3 bases; nucleotides not matched to a gene: 4. Germline V CDR1 and CDR2: SGDLS, YYNGEE.

V gene TRBV5-1 combines with J gene TRBJ2-1, with 16 bases lining up with TRBD2. CDR3 length: 18 residues. CDR1 is SGHRS, CDR2 YFSETQ, per germline. With V trimmed by 5 bases and J by 1 base, 6 bases remained unmatched. CDR3 sequence (DNA): TGCGCCAGCAGTACGGGACTAGCGGGAGGGCCTTCCTACAATGAGCAGTTCTTC. Translation gives CASSTGLAGGPSYNEQFF.

The J gene is TRBJ2-3, the V gene TRBV19; D is unclear. This CDR3 has 13 amino acids. Germline V gene sequence: CDR1 LNHDA, CDR2 SQIVND (reference sequence). V was trimmed by 4 bases and J by 10 bases, leaving 15 bases between them. In DNA form, the CDR3 reads TGTGCCAGTAGTACCTCGGGTGGGGTGTCGCAGTATTTT. Protein sequence: CASSTSGGVSQYF.

The chain couples TRBV5-1 to TRBJ2-2, with D unresolved. The CDR3 extends over 13 amino acids. Germline lookup yields CDR1 SGHRS and CDR2 YFSETQ. Trimming removed 0 bases at V and 4 bases at J, with 4 bases between. CDR3 residues: CASSLEITGELFF. The DNA of the CDR3 is TGCGCCAGCAGCTTGGAGATCACCGGGGAGCTGTTTTTT.

This clone has just one count. The rearrangement links TRBV12-5 to TRBJ2-3, with a possible D match to TRBD2 (5 bases). Germline V gene data show CDR1 as LGHNT and CDR2 as FRNRAP. V gave up 6 bases and J gave up 6 bases, with 10 bases separating them. CDR3 length equals 12 residues. For the CDR3, the DNA is TGTGCTAGTGGAACGGGGAGCGATACGCAGTATTTT. This translates into CASGTGSDTQYF.

J is TRBJ1-5 and V is TRBV16; 8 nucleotides line up with TRBD1. CDR3 size: 16 residues. The trim removed 1 base at V and 2 bases at J, leaving 4 bases unmatched. From germline, CDR1 is KGHSY and CDR2 FQNENV. The CDR3 DNA sequence: TGTGCCAGCAGCCAATTGCCGGGACAGGGCAATCAGCCCCAGCATTTT. This codes for CASSQLPGQGNQPQHF.

This clone turned up a few times. The V gene is TRBV30, the J gene TRBJ1-5; D possibly corresponds to TRBD1 (5 bases). The CDR3 extends over 13 amino acids. Deletions cut 5 bases from V and 0 bases from J, with 8 bases between. From germline, CDR1 is GTSNPN and CDR2 SVGIG (reference sequence). The CDR3 DNA follows: TGTGCCTGGTCTGACAGTAGCAATCAGCCCCAGCATTTT. Its protein product is CAWSDSSNQPQHF.

The chain uses TRBV19 and TRBJ1-2, with a tentative D call TRBD1 (5 bases). CDR1 and CDR2 from the germline V gene are LNHDA and SQIVND (reference sequence). The CDR3 covers 13 residues. Trimming took off 5 bases at V and 8 bases at J, with 15 bases between the two ends. The CDR3 DNA follows: TGTGCCAGTAGTGACGACAGTCACCGGGGCTACACCTTC. Translated: CASSDDSHRGYTF.

This clone was counted once. V and J are TRBV15 and TRBJ1-6, with TRBD1 identical over 7 bases. V gave up 0 bases and J gave up 10 bases; unmatched junction bases: 9. The CDR3 totals 16 residues. CDR1 and CDR2 (germline): LNHNV, YYDKDF (reference sequence). CDR3 DNA sequence: TGTGCCACCAGCAGAGATAGACAGGGAGGGAGGTCACCCCTCCACTTT. It yields the protein CATSRDRQGGRSPLHF.

The gene calls are TRBV4-2 and TRBJ1-6, with D hard to call. Looked up from germline, CDR1 is LGHNA and CDR2 is YNFKEQ. This CDR3 comprises 14 residues. The ends were cut back, 0 bases at V and 10 bases at J, with 10 bases in the middle. The CDR3 loop reads CASSQETLRSPLHF. DNA for the CDR3: TGTGCCAGCAGCCAAGAAACGCTGAGGTCACCCCTCCACTTT.

The genes are TRBV30 and TRBJ2-5, with TRBD1 identical over 9 bases. V was clipped by 0 bases and J by 5 bases; unmatched bases: 10. The V gene's germline CDR1 is GTSNPN and CDR2 SVGIG (reference sequence). The CDR3 sequence is 16 residues long. CDR3 protein: CAWSVLDRGVRETQYF. CDR3 in DNA: TGTGCCTGGAGTGTACTGGACAGGGGCGTCCGGGAGACCCAGTACTTC.

This chain links TRBV7-9 with TRBJ2-5; a weak D match, TRBD2 (5 bases). The length of the CDR3 is 16 residues. V was cut by 1 base and J by 1 base, with 13 bases left in between. Germline assignment: CDR1 SEHNR and CDR2 FQNEAQ (reference sequence). The CDR3 spells CASSLGAGVVQETQYF. The CDR3 DNA is TGTGCCAGCAGCTTAGGTGCGGGTGTAGTCCAAGAGACCCAGTACTTC.

This chain links TRBV6-1 with TRBJ2-2; 7 positions agree with TRBD2. V lost 4 bases and J lost 1; bases outside the gene matches: 6. Per germline, CDR1 MNHNS and CDR2 SASEGT. CDR3 length: 16 amino acids. In DNA form, the CDR3 reads TGTGCCAGCAGTGCGCTACTAGCGATGAACACCGGGGAGCTGTTTTTT. This codes for CASSALLAMNTGELFF.

V is TRBV6-1 and J is TRBJ1-1, with D hard to call. Germline V gene sequence: CDR1 MNHNS, CDR2 SASEGT. V lost 7 bases, J lost 8 bases, and 14 bases lay in between. The CDR3 loop spans 12 amino acids. CDR3: CASTFSGWEAFF. CDR3 coding DNA: TGTGCCAGCACCTTTAGTGGGTGGGAAGCTTTCTTT.

The chain is built from TRBV5-5 and TRBJ2-3; D ambiguous. CDR1 and CDR2 (germline): SGHKS, YYEKEE (reference sequence). V gave up 6 bases and J gave up 0 bases, with 14 bases separating them. The CDR3 length is 15 residues. The CDR3 sequence is CASTAATTSTDTQYF. CDR3 in DNA: TGTGCCAGCACGGCGGCAACCACTAGCACAGATACGCAGTATTTT.

J is TRBJ2-5 and V is TRBV5-4, with 10 bases lining up with TRBD2. This CDR3 has 17 residues. Germline CDR1 SGHNT, CDR2 YYREEE (reference sequence). Trimming cost V 3 bases and J 0 bases; bases outside gene matches: 8. The DNA of the CDR3 is TGTGCCAGCAGCTCGACGGCTAGCGGGAGTAACCAAGAGACCCAGTACTTC. It specifies CASSSTASGSNQETQYF.

The chain joins TRBV28 to TRBJ1-2, with D perhaps matching TRBD1 (5 bases). The CDR3 loop spans 12 amino acids. The V gene lost 5 bases and the J gene lost 8 bases, with 12 bases spanning the gap. Per germline, CDR1 MDHEN and CDR2 SYDVKM. DNA of the CDR3: TGTGCCAGCAGTCCCCGGGGCTCCGGCTACACCTTC. Residues: CASSPRGSGYTF.

CDR3 DNA: TGTGCCAGCAGCCCACCAGGAGGGGCTTATGGCTACACCTTC. This sequence encodes CASSPPGGAYGYTF. The chain employs TRBV6-6 and TRBJ1-2, with D possibly matching TRBD1 (5 bases). Looked up from germline, CDR1 is MNHNY and CDR2 is SVGAGI (reference sequence). V lost 6 bases and J lost 5, with 16 bases in between. CDR3 length equals 14 residues.

The V gene is TRBV10-1, the J gene TRBJ1-4, with TRBD1 as a possible D gene (6 bases). The CDR3 extends over 11 amino acids. V lost 11 bases to trimming and J lost 10 bases, with 14 bases between them. CDR1 and CDR2 (germline): WNHNN, SYGVQD (reference sequence). CDR3 sequence reads: CACRTVGKLFF. The DNA for the CDR3 is TGCGCCTGCCGGACAGTCGGAAAACTGTTTTTT.

In this sample, this clone turned up once. The rearrangement links TRBV19 to TRBJ1-6; 7 nucleotides align to TRBD1. CDR1 and CDR2 from the germline V gene are LNHDA and SQIVND (reference sequence). The CDR3 contains 15 residues. V shed 4 bases and J 6 bases; nucleotides not matched to a gene: 6. The CDR3 DNA follows: TGTGCCAGTAGTACCAGGGACAGAACTAATTCACCCCTCCACTTT. Translation gives CASSTRDRTNSPLHF. The variable domain in full, completed from reference TRBV19 and TRBJ1-6, reads DGGITQSPKYLFRKEGQNVTLSCEQNLNHDAMYWYRQDPGQGLRLIYYSQIVNDFQKGDIAEGYSVSREKKESFPLTVTSAQKNPTAFYLCASSTRDRTNSPLHFGNGTRLTVT.

The CDR3 DNA reads TGTGCCAGTAGAGAGGGACAGAGCTCCTACAATGAGCAGTTCTTC. Its translation: CASREGQSSYNEQFF. The chain has TRBV19 and TRBJ2-1; the match to TRBD1 covers 7 bases. The germline gives CDR1 LNHDA, CDR2 SQIVND (reference sequence). Unmatched junction bases numbered 5, after V lost 6 bases and J lost 0 bases. The CDR3 extends over 15 amino acids.

This rearrangement joins TRBV6-5 to TRBJ1-2; a weak D match, TRBD1 (5 bases). Looked up from germline, CDR1 is MNHEY and CDR2 is SVGAGI. The CDR3 spans 14 residues. The V and J ends lost 7 bases and 4 bases respectively, with 16 bases between them. The CDR3 sequence is CASTRRGTTYGYTF. The CDR3 DNA is TGTGCCAGCACGAGGCGGGGGACCACCTATGGCTACACCTTC.

The chain couples TRBV2 to TRBJ1-1, with 8 positions matching TRBD1. The germline V gene encodes CDR1 SNHLY and CDR2 FYNNEI. V lost 6 bases, J lost 1 base, and 7 bases stayed unmatched. The CDR3 consists of 15 residues. In nucleotides, the CDR3 is TGTGCCAGCAGCCCCGACAGGGGACGGAACACTGAAGCTTTCTTT. Its protein is CASSPDRGRNTEAFF.

The chain employs TRBV7-9 and TRBJ2-7; 12 bases fit TRBD2. The junction had 8 bases not matched to a gene; V was cut back by 5 bases and J by 3 bases. The CDR3 has 16 amino acids. The V gene's germline CDR1 is SEHNR and CDR2 FQNEAQ (reference sequence). CDR3 nucleotides: TGTGCCAGCAGCCCACGACTAGCGGGAGTACGCTACGAGCAGTACTTC. Protein: CASSPRLAGVRYEQYF.

V is TRBV5-4 and J is TRBJ1-2; 9 bases are a match to TRBD1. The ends lost 1 base at V and 7 bases at J; junction bases unmatched: 8. Germline CDR1 is SGHNT and CDR2 is YYREEE (reference sequence). The CDR3 extends over 15 amino acids. The CDR3 DNA sequence: TGTGCCAGCAGCTTGCTGACAGGGGGATCAAGTGGCTACACCTTC. Protein product: CASSLLTGGSSGYTF. Supplemented by reference TRBV5-4 and TRBJ1-2, the full variable domain reads ETGVTQSPTHLIKTRGQQVTLRCSSQSGHNTVSWYQQALGQGPQFIFQYYREEENGRGNFPPRFSGLQFPNYSSELNVNALELDDSALYLCASSLLTGGSSGYTFGSGTRLTVV.

This chain links TRBV4-1 with TRBJ1-5, with a possible D match to TRBD1 (6 bases). Germline V gene sequence: CDR1 MGHRA, CDR2 YSYEKL. CDR3 length: 16 residues. V lost 0 bases, J lost 2 bases, and 11 bases lay in between. CDR3 region: CASSQDGGLGNQPQHF. CDR3 nucleotides: TGCGCCAGCAGCCAAGACGGGGGGCTGGGCAATCAGCCCCAGCATTTT.

The chain is built from TRBV19 and TRBJ2-1; tentatively, D is TRBD1 or TRBD2 (5 bases each). The CDR3 is made up of 14 amino acids. Trimming stripped 9 bases from V and 4 bases from J, with 16 bases between. CDR1 and CDR2 (germline): LNHDA, SQIVND (reference sequence). CDR3 sequence reads: CASATRDRYNEQFF. CDR3 DNA sequence: TGTGCCAGCGCCACCCGGGACCGATACAATGAGCAGTTCTTC.

This chain joins TRBV27 and TRBJ2-7, with a tentative D call TRBD2 (7 bases). V was shortened by 3 bases and J by 3 bases, with 9 bases between the two germline ends. Looked up from germline, CDR1 is MNHEY and CDR2 is SMNVEV (reference sequence). The CDR3 consists of 13 residues. CDR3 region: CASSFGGLYEQYF. CDR3 nucleotide sequence: TGTGCCAGCAGTTTCGGGGGGCTCTACGAGCAGTACTTC.

The V and J genes are TRBV5-6 and TRBJ2-7, with D tentatively TRBD2 (6 bases). Trimming removed 4 bases at V and 2 bases at J, with 16 bases between. Germline CDR1 and CDR2: SGHDT and YYEEEE. The CDR3 loop spans 15 amino acids. The CDR3 region is CASSRGRGSPYEQYF. CDR3 nucleotide sequence: TGTGCCAGCAGCCGGGGACGGGGGAGTCCCTACGAGCAGTACTTC.